One sample yielded the 25 T cell receptor beta chains listed below, sequenced in a study of shared clonotypes between healthy human individuals. Assay: immunoSEQ multiplex PCR; the TCRdb copy retains only in-frame clones and omits some. The profile shows some 700,000 clones, roughly 88% of them singletons. Sequenced: memory CD8+ T cells from PBMCs. The sample's subset: CD45RO+ cells pooled with CCR7-negative TemRA cells. The receptor source for this set is a young man in good health. Some clones in this sample may be carry-over from other donors' samples.

The chain has TRBV19 and TRBJ2-2; D unclear. The CDR3 sequence is 13 residues long. The V end was cut by 9 bases, the J end by 8 bases, with 16 bases between. Germline values: CDR1 LNHDA, CDR2 SQIVND (reference sequence). CDR3 loop: CASMTGFKGELFF. The CDR3 bases are TGTGCCAGCATGACCGGGTTCAAGGGGGAGCTGTTTTTT.

The V and J genes are TRBV4-1 and TRBJ1-1, with D possibly being TRBD1 (5 bases). With 2 bases removed from V and 8 bases from J, the gap between germline ends came to 12 bases. The CDR3 length is 13 residues. From germline, CDR1 is MGHRA and CDR2 YSYEKL. The CDR3 here is CASSQRGQTEAFF. In DNA form, the CDR3 reads TGCGCCAGCAGCCAACGGGGCCAGACAGAAGCTTTCTTT.

This chain uses TRBV10-3 with TRBJ2-1; D is perhaps TRBD2 (6 bases). The CDR3 spans 14 residues. The ends were cut back, 5 bases at V and 2 bases at J, with 10 bases in the middle. Germline assignment: CDR1 ENHRY and CDR2 SYGVKD. CDR3 amino acids: CAISNSGTYNEQFF. The DNA of the CDR3 is TGTGCCATCAGTAATAGCGGTACCTACAATGAGCAGTTCTTC.

In this sample, this clone turned up once. This sequence joins TRBV27 and TRBJ2-6; D gene ambiguous. In germline, CDR1 is MNHEY, CDR2 SMNVEV (reference sequence). Trimming took 5 bases from V and 2 from J, leaving 19 bases between them. This CDR3 has 18 residues. The CDR3 DNA follows: TGTGCCAGCAGTCCCGCGGTGGCGTCAAACGCTGGGGCCAACGTCCTGACTTTC. This gives the protein CASSPAVASNAGANVLTF.

The rearrangement joins TRBV7-6 to TRBJ1-2; D call uncertain. This CDR3 spans 16 amino acids. Trimming shortened V by 0 bases and J by 5 bases, and 16 bases separated the two germline ends. Germline CDR1 reads SGHVS; CDR2 reads FNYEAQ. CDR3 protein: CASSLAPRGRLYGYTF. CDR3 nucleotides: TGTGCCAGCAGCTTAGCCCCTCGAGGGAGGCTGTATGGCTACACCTTC.

This chain uses TRBV4-3 with TRBJ2-7; TRBD1 matches at 12 bases. The germline V gene has CDR1 LGHNA and CDR2 YSLEER. With 5 bases clipped from V and 4 bases from J, the junction kept 3 bases outside the gene matches. The CDR3 covers 14 residues. CDR3 protein: CASSLGQGAYEQYF. CDR3 nucleotides: TGCGCCAGCAGCTTGGGACAGGGGGCTTACGAGCAGTACTTC.

The chain carries TRBV7-9 and TRBJ2-1; 8 nucleotides agree with TRBD2. The CDR3 spans 14 residues. The germline gives CDR1 SEHNR, CDR2 FQNEAQ (reference sequence). Trimming at V came to 9 bases and at J to 9 bases, leaving 13 bases not matched to a gene. Here the CDR3 DNA reads TGTGCCAGTGGACTAGCATGGGGGGTCAGTGAGCAGTTCTTC. Translated: CASGLAWGVSEQFF.

Regarding this clone: Other nucleotide sequences from this sample produce the same CDR3. This chain links TRBV4-3 with TRBJ2-7, with unresolved D. V lost 1 base, J lost 1 base, and 8 bases lay in between. The V gene's germline CDR1 is LGHNA and CDR2 YSLEER. This CDR3 spans 14 amino acids. The CDR3 region has the DNA TGCGCCAGCAGCCAAGGTAAAGGATCCTACGAGCAGTACTTC. Translating it yields CASSQGKGSYEQYF.

The chain has TRBV23-1 and TRBJ2-1, with D tentatively TRBD2 (5 bases). TRBV23-1 is an ORF, and what it does is uncertain. V was trimmed by 2 bases and J by 5 bases, leaving 16 bases between them. This CDR3 region has 16 residues. CDR3 region: CASSQEAVVADNEQFF. CDR3 nucleotide sequence: TGCGCCAGCAGTCAAGAAGCGGTAGTCGCTGACAATGAGCAGTTCTTC.

The rearrangement uses TRBV2 and TRBJ2-7, with D maybe TRBD2 (5 bases). This CDR3 spans 13 amino acids. Germline loops: CDR1 SNHLY, CDR2 FYNNEI. Trimming left V 6 bases short and J 2 bases short, with 11 bases between. The CDR3 bases are TGTGCCAGCAGCCGGAGGCAGACCTACGAGCAGTACTTC. Translation gives CASSRRQTYEQYF.

The chain carries TRBV7-9 and TRBJ2-5; 7 nucleotides match TRBD1. CDR1 SEHNR and CDR2 FQNEAQ come from the germline V gene (reference sequence). The trim removed 5 bases at V and 4 bases at J, leaving 10 bases unmatched. This CDR3 region has 15 residues. The CDR3 loop is CASSTGTVGSETQYF. The CDR3 coding sequence is TGTGCCAGCAGCACCGGGACAGTCGGGTCAGAGACCCAGTACTTC.

The genes are TRBV28 and TRBJ1-5; D is perhaps TRBD1 (5 bases). The CDR3 is 12 amino acids. The germline V gene encodes CDR1 MDHEN and CDR2 SYDVKM. Trimming stripped 6 bases from V and 4 bases from J, with 7 bases between. The CDR3 DNA sequence: TGTGCCAGCAGGGAGGGGAATCAGCCCCAGCATTTT. Translation gives CASREGNQPQHF.

CDR3 loop: CASSGGSNYGYTF. The CDR3, as DNA: TGTGCCAGCAGCGGTGGGAGCAACTATGGCTACACCTTC. The gene calls are TRBV9 and TRBJ1-2; D gene uncertain. The CDR3 runs to 13 residues. The V end lost 3 bases, the J end lost 2 bases, and 8 bases lay between the germline ends. Germline V gene data show CDR1 as SGDLS and CDR2 as YYNGEE.

The gene calls are TRBV11-2 and TRBJ2-7; no clear D gene. Germline V gene lookup returns CDR1 SGHAT and CDR2 FQNNGV. The CDR3 spans 12 residues. V gave up 4 bases and J gave up 1 base, with 5 bases separating them. This CDR3 is CASSSMSYEQYF. DNA of the CDR3: TGTGCCAGCAGCTCGATGTCCTACGAGCAGTACTTC.

Only one count was recorded for this clone. The chain combines TRBV7-8 with TRBJ2-7; 14 bases map to TRBD2. Germline assignment: CDR1 SGHVS and CDR2 FQNEAQ. The CDR3 consists of 22 residues. V shed 5 bases and J 6 bases; nucleotides not matched to a gene: 27. The CDR3 bases are TGTGCCAGCAGCGGCCCCTCGGAAAACGGGACTAGCGGGAGACGGGCACTACGCGAGCAGTACTTC. This sequence encodes CASSGPSENGTSGRRALREQYF.

V and J are TRBV4-3 and TRBJ2-2, with D unclear. V was pared by 4 bases and J by 0 bases, with 12 bases between. The CDR3 covers 16 residues. Per the germline V gene, CDR1 is LGHNA and CDR2 is YSLEER. For the CDR3, the DNA is TGCGCCAGCAGCCCCGCACCAACTGCGAACACCGGGGAGCTGTTTTTT. Translation gives CASSPAPTANTGELFF.

This clone was detected once. The chain is built from TRBV2 and TRBJ1-2; TRBD1 matches 7 bases. Trimming at V came to 10 bases and at J to 4 bases, leaving 6 bases not matched to a gene. Germline loops: CDR1 SNHLY, CDR2 FYNNEI. The CDR3 length is 12 residues. In DNA form, the CDR3 reads TGTGCCACCGTAACAGGGGCCTATGGCTACACCTTC. Its translation: CATVTGAYGYTF.

This chain links TRBV5-5 with TRBJ2-4; D remains unclear. Germline CDR1 SGHKS, CDR2 YYEKEE (reference sequence). V gave up 2 bases and J gave up 0 bases, with 6 bases separating them. The length of the CDR3 is 14 residues. CDR3: CASSLTTAKNIQYF. As DNA, the CDR3 is TGTGCCAGCAGCTTAACCACAGCCAAAAACATTCAGTACTTC.

This clone occurred a few times. The chain is built from TRBV4-1 and TRBJ1-1; the D is unclear. The CDR3 contains 15 residues. V dropped 1 base and J dropped 1 base, with 10 bases sitting between them. Germline V CDR1 and CDR2: MGHRA, YSYEKL. CDR3 nucleotide sequence: TGCGCCAGCAGCCAAGTTTTCTCGGCGAACACTGAAGCTTTCTTT. Translation gives CASSQVFSANTEAFF.

This clone was observed a single time. The J gene is TRBJ2-2, the V gene TRBV2; no clear D gene. CDR1 SNHLY and CDR2 FYNNEI come from the germline V gene. CDR3 size: 12 residues. With 8 bases removed from V and 3 bases from J, the gap between germline ends came to 7 bases. CDR3: CASFGDTGELFF. CDR3 DNA sequence: TGTGCCAGCTTTGGGGACACCGGGGAGCTGTTTTTT.

This clone was observed a few times. The rearrangement links TRBV9 to TRBJ1-1; 9 bases align to TRBD1. Germline CDR1 is SGDLS and CDR2 is YYNGEE. With V trimmed by 4 bases and J by 3 bases, 7 bases remained unmatched. The CDR3 loop spans 15 amino acids. The CDR3 is CASSPSGTGHTEAFF. DNA of the CDR3: TGTGCCAGCAGCCCCTCCGGGACAGGGCACACTGAAGCTTTCTTT.

With respect to this clone: Other DNA sequences in the sample encode the same CDR3. The chain has TRBV7-8 and TRBJ2-7; 7 bases are a match to TRBD2. Germline CDR1 and CDR2: SGHVS and FQNEAQ. The V and J ends lost 1 base and 0 bases, in that order; junction bases with no gene match: 3. This CDR3 spans 15 amino acids. The CDR3 here is CASSLVRGSSYEQYF. CDR3 coding DNA: TGTGCCAGCAGCTTAGTCCGCGGGAGCTCCTACGAGCAGTACTTC.

The chain recombines TRBV4-1 with TRBJ2-7; 10 positions match TRBD1. The CDR3 sequence is 15 residues long. Germline CDR1 is MGHRA and CDR2 is YSYEKL. The junction had 4 bases not matched to a gene; V was cut back by 1 base and J by 4 bases. This CDR3 is CASSQAKDRGYEQYF. The CDR3 coding sequence is TGCGCCAGCAGCCAAGCCAAGGACAGGGGGTACGAGCAGTACTTC.

This chain connects TRBV27 to TRBJ1-1, with 11 nucleotides matching TRBD1. V was pared by 5 bases and J by 0 bases, with 5 bases of the junction left unmatched. CDR3 length equals 16 residues. Germline CDR1 is MNHEY and CDR2 is SMNVEV (reference sequence). In DNA, the CDR3 is TGTGCCAGCAGTCCCTGGACAGGGGGCATGAACACTGAAGCTTTCTTT. Protein product: CASSPWTGGMNTEAFF.

This clone was detected only once. The chain uses TRBV15 and TRBJ2-2; 7 bases are shared with TRBD1. V lost 5 bases and J lost 0; bases outside the gene matches: 3. Germline loops: CDR1 LNHNV, CDR2 YYDKDF (reference sequence). This CDR3 has 15 amino acids. The chain's CDR3 is CATSVDRSNTGELFF. The CDR3 DNA reads TGTGCCACCAGCGTGGACAGGTCGAACACCGGGGAGCTGTTTTTT.